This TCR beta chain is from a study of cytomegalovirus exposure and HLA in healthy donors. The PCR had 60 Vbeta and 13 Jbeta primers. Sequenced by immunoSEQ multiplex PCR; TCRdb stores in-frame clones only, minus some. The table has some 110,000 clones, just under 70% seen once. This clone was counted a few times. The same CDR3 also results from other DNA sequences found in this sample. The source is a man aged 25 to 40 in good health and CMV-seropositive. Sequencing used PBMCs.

CDR3 loop: CASSIRGQTNEKLFF. The CDR3 bases are TGTGCCAGTAGTATAAGGGGACAGACTAATGAAAAACTGTTTTTT. The genes are TRBV19 and TRBJ1-4; 7 nucleotides agree with TRBD1. The germline V gene has CDR1 LNHDA and CDR2 SQIVND (reference sequence). Trimming took 2 bases from V and 2 from J; bases not matched to a gene: 2. The CDR3 spans 15 residues.